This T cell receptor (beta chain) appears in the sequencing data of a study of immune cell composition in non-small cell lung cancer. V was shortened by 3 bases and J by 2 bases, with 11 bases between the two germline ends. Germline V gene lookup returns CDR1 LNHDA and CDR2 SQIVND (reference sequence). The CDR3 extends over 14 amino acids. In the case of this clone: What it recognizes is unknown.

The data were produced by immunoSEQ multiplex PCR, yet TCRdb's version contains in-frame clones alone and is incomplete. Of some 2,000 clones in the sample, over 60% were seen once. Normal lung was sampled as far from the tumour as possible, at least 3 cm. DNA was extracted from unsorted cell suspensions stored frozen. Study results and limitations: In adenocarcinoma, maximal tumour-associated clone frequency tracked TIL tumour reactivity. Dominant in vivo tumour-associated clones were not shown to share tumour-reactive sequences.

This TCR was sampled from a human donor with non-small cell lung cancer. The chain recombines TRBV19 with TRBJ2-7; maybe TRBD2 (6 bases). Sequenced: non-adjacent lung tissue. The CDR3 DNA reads TGTGCCAGTAGTATTTCGGAGGGGCCCTACGAGCAGTACTTC. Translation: CASSISEGPYEQYF.